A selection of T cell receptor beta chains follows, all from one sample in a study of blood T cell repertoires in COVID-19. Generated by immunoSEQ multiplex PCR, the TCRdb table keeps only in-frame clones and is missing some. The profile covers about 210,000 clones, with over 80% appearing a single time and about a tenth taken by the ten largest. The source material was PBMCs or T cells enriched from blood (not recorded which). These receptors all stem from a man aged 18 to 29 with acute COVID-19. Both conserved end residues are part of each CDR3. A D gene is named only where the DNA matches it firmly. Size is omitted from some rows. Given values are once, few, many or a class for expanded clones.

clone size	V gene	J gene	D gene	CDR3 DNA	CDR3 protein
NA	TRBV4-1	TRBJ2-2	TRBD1	TGCGCCAGCAGCCAAAGGGGGCGGCAATCGGTGGAGCTGTTTTTT	CASSQRGRQSVELFF
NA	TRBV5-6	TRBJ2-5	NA	TGTGCCAGCAGCCCGGGGAGGGAGACCCAGTACTTC	CASSPGRETQYF
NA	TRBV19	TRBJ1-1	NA	TGTGCCAGTAGTAGGCTGGACTTAAACACTGAAGCTTTCTTT	CASSRLDLNTEAFF
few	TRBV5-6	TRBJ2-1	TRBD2	TGTGCCAGCAGCTCCGGACTAGCGGGAGCGGGTTACAATGAGCAGTTCTTC	CASSSGLAGAGYNEQFF
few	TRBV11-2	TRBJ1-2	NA	TGTGCCAGCAGCTCGTATCGGGGGGGCTACACCTTC	CASSSYRGGYTF
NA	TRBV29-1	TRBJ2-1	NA	TGCAGCGTTGAAGAAAACCGGGACTTCCTCTACAATGAGCAGTTCTTC	CSVEENRDFLYNEQFF
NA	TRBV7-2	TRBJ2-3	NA	TGTGCCAGCAGCTCCTATTTCACAGATACGCAGTATTTT	CASSSYFTDTQYF
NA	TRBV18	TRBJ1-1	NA	TGTGCCAGCTCAGTTTCCGGGACAAGAAGTACTGAAGCTTTCTTT	CASSVSGTRSTEAFF
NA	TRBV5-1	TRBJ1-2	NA	TGCGCCAGCAGCCTGGAACAGGGAGGGAACTATGGCTACACCTTC	CASSLEQGGNYGYTF
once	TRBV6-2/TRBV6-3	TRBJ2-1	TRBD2	TGTGCCAGCAGCCTCGGGACTAGCGCCAATGAGCAGTTCTTC	CASSLGTSANEQFF
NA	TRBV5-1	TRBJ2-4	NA	TGCGCCAGCAACTACGATTTTTCAGCCAAAAACATTCAGTACTTC	CASNYDFSAKNIQYF
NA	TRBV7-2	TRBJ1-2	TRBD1	TGTGCCAGCAGCTCTTGGACAGGGGATGGCTACACCTTC	CASSSWTGDGYTF
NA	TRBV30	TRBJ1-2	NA	TGTGCCTGGAGTCGGGTAAATTACTATGGCTACACCTTC	CAWSRVNYYGYTF
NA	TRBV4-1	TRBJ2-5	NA	TGCGCCAGCAGCCAGGTTCTAAATCAAGAGACCCAGTACTTC	CASSQVLNQETQYF
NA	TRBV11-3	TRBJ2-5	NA	TGTGCCAGCAGCTTTTACGACTCGTCCTGGGAGACCCAGTACTTC	CASSFYDSSWETQYF